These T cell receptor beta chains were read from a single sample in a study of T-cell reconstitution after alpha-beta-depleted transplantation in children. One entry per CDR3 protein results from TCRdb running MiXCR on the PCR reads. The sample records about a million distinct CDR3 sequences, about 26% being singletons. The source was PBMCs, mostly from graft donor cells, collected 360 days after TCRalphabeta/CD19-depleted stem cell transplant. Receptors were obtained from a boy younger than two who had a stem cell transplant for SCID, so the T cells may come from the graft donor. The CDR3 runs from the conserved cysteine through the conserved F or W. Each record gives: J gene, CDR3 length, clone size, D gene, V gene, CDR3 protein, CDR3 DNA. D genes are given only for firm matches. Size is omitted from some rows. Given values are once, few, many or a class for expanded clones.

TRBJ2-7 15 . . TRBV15 CATSRGERASYEQYF TGTGCCACCAGCAGAGGCGAAAGGGCCTCCTACGAGCAGTACTTC
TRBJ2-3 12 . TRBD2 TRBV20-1 CSGGSGGDTQYF TGCAGTGGTGGTAGCGGGGGGGATACGCAGTATTTT
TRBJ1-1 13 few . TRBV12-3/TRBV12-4 CASRLRANTEAFF TGTGCCAGCAGATTAAGAGCGAACACTGAAGCTTTCTTT
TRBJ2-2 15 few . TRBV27 CASSTRRWGTGELFF TGTGCCAGCAGCACCCGTCGGTGGGGCACCGGGGAGCTGTTTTTT
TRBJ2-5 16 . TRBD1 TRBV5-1 CASKAGTGDLWETQYF TGCGCCAGCAAAGCCGGGACAGGGGATTTATGGGAGACCCAGTACTTC
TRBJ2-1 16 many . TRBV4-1 CASSQGPLLSSNEQFF TGCGCCAGCAGCCAAGGCCCCCTGCTATCTTCCAATGAGCAGTTCTTC
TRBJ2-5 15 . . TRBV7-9 CASSPMTTYQETQYF TGTGCCAGCAGCCCGATGACTACGTACCAAGAGACCCAGTACTTC
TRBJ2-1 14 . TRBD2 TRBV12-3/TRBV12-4 CASTVAGGRNEQFF TGTGCCAGCACCGTAGCGGGGGGGCGGAATGAGCAGTTCTTC
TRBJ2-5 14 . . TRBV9 CASSVAPYQETQYF TGTGCCAGCAGCGTAGCGCCGTACCAAGAGACCCAGTACTTC
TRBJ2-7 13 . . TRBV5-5 CASSSYRSYEQYF TGTGCCAGCAGTTCTTACAGATCCTACGAGCAGTACTTC
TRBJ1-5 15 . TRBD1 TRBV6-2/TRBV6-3 CASSPTGGSNQPQHF TGTGCCAGCAGCCCGACAGGGGGGAGCAATCAGCCCCAGCATTTT
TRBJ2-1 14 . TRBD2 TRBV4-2 CASTYSGVYNEQFF TGTGCCAGCACCTATAGCGGGGTCTACAATGAGCAGTTCTTC
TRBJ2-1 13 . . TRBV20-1 CSARGGSPNEQFF TGCAGTGCTAGAGGAGGGTCCCCCAATGAGCAGTTCTTC
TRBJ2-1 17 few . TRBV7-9 CASSLSSGVPRRGEQFF TGTGCCAGCAGCTTAAGTTCCGGGGTTCCCCGTAGAGGTGAGCAGTTCTTC
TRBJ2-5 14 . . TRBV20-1 CSARIRAGQETQYF TGCAGTGCTAGGATCCGGGCGGGGCAAGAGACCCAGTACTTC
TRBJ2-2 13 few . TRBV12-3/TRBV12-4 CASSLGSSGELFF TGTGCCAGCAGCCTAGGAAGCTCCGGGGAGCTGTTTTTT
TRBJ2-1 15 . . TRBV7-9 CASSLAETRVNEQFF TGTGCCAGCAGCTTAGCAGAGACTAGAGTCAATGAGCAGTTCTTC
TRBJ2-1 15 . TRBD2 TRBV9 CASSVGGGLNNEQFF TGTGCCAGCAGCGTAGGGGGGGGACTCAACAATGAGCAGTTCTTC
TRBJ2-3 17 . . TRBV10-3 CAISESTGAPNTDTQYF TGTGCCATCAGTGAGTCAACGGGGGCCCCTAACACAGATACGCAGTATTTT
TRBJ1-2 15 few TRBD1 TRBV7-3 CASSLTRDRAYGYTF TGTGCCAGCAGCTTAACGCGGGACAGGGCCTATGGCTACACCTTC
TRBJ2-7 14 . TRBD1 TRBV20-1 CSARRDSSSYEQYF TGCAGTGCTAGAAGGGACAGTTCCTCCTACGAGCAGTACTTC
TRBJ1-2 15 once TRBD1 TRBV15 CATSRGTVTNYGYTF TGTGCCACCAGCAGGGGGACAGTAACTAACTATGGCTACACCTTC
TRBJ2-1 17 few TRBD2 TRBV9 CASSPLPGTSVYNEQFF TGTGCCAGCAGCCCCCTCCCCGGGACTAGCGTTTACAATGAGCAGTTCTTC
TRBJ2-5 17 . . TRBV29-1 CSAGLLQKFGLIGTQYF TGCAGCGCTGGGCTACTCCAAAAGTTCGGACTGATCGGGACCCAGTACTTC
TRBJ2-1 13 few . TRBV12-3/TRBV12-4 CASSLMTYNEQFF TGTGCCAGCAGTTTAATGACCTACAATGAGCAGTTCTTC
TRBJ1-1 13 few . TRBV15 CATSREVNTEAFF TGTGCCACCAGCAGAGAAGTAAACACTGAAGCTTTCTTT
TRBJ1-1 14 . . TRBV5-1 CASSLEEAHTEAFF TGCGCCAGCAGCTTGGAAGAGGCGCACACTGAAGCTTTCTTT
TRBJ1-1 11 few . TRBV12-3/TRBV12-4 CASSLWGKAFF TGTGCCAGCAGTTTGTGGGGTAAGGCTTTCTTT
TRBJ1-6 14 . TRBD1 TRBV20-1 CSARGTGVRDTLHF TGCAGTGCTAGAGGAACAGGGGTTAGGGACACCCTCCACTTT
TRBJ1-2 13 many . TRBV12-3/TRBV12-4 CASSFQGSYGYTF TGTGCCAGCAGTTTTCAGGGCAGCTATGGCTACACCTTC
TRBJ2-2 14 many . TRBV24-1 CATSDLANTGELFF TGTGCCACCAGTGACCTCGCGAACACCGGGGAGCTGTTTTTT
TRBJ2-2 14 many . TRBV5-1 CASLKNSNTGELFF TGCGCCAGCCTAAAGAACTCGAACACCGGGGAGCTGTTTTTT
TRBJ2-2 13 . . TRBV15 CATSRDRGGELFF TGTGCCACCAGCAGAGATCGGGGCGGGGAGCTGTTTTTT
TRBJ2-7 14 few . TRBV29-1 CSVEREIRLREQYF TGCAGCGTTGAAAGGGAGATTAGACTTCGCGAGCAGTACTTC
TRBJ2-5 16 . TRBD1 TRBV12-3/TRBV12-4 CASSPPGTGYGETQYF TGTGCCAGCAGCCCCCCCGGGACAGGGTACGGAGAGACCCAGTACTTC
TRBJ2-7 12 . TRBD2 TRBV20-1 CSVAPGGYEQYF TGCAGTGTAGCCCCGGGGGGATACGAGCAGTACTTC
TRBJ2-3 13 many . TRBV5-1 CASSLTSRDTQYF TGCGCCAGCAGCTTGACTAGCAGGGATACGCAGTATTTT
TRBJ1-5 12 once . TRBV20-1 CSAVAAEWPQHF TGCAGTGCGGTTGCTGCGGAATGGCCCCAGCATTTT
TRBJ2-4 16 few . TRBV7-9 CASSPDPGLAKNIQYF TGTGCCAGCAGCCCCGACCCGGGGTTAGCCAAAAACATTCAGTACTTC